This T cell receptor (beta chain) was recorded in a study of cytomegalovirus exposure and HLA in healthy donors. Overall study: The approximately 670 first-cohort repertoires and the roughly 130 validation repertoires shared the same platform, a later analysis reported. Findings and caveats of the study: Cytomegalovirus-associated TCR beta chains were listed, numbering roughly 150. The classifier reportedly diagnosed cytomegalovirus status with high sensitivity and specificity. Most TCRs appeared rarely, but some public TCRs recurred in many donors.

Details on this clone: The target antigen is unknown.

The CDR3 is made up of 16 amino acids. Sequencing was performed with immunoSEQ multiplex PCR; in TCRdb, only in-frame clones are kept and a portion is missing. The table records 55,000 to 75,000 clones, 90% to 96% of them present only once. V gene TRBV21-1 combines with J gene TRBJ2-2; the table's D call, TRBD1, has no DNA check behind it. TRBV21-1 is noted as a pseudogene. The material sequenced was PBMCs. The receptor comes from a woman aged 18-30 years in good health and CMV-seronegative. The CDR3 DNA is TGTGCCAGCAGCAAAGGGCAGGGGACGAACACCGGGGAGCTGTTTTTT. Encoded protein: CASSKGQGTNTGELFF.